This T cell receptor beta chain was obtained from a study of blood T cell repertoires in COVID-19. Original methodology: From reference gene primer amplification, estimates of nucleated cell counts were derived. Clones were sequenced by immunoSEQ multiplex PCR, and TCRdb holds only the in-frame ones, with some missing. The V and J calls and clone size were taken over from that table, and D and trimming were inferred from the DNA. The table includes about 280,000 clones, 85% detected once. The sequencing sample was made of peripheral blood. The sequence came from a man aged 50-59 years with active or convalescent COVID-19.

The CDR3 DNA reads as TGTGCCAGCAGCTTCGGCTCAGGGGGGACCCAGTACTTC. Translation: CASSFGSGGTQYF. This sequence joins TRBV7-9 and TRBJ2-5; 7 bases agree with TRBD1. This CDR3 contains 13 residues. Unmatched junction bases numbered 5, after V lost 3 bases and J lost 7 bases. Germline CDR1 and CDR2: SEHNR and FQNEAQ (reference sequence).